These T cell receptor beta chains were read from a single sample in a study of T cells expressing NK-cell markers. TCRdb re-called the 5' RACE reads; every CDR3 protein appears as one record, without DNA. Its listing shows roughly 390,000 distinct CDR3 sequences. The sample taken for sequencing was blood T cells: a sorted CD56 or NKG2C T cell subset, CD4+ or CD8+ T cells, or bulk PBMC T cells (not recorded which). The receptors originated from a woman in her 50s in good health. The CDR3 runs from the conserved cysteine through the conserved F or W. Each record gives: J gene, V gene, CDR3 protein.

J gene: TRBJ2-7; V gene: TRBV5-1; CDR3 protein: CASSWGSFSTWSYEQYF
J gene: TRBJ2-1; V gene: TRBV5-1; CDR3 protein: CASSLGAGPSSYNEQFF
J gene: TRBJ2-5; V gene: TRBV12-3/TRBV12-4; CDR3 protein: CASSFGGGNPETQYF
J gene: TRBJ2-7; V gene: TRBV4-1; CDR3 protein: CASSQAASYEQYF
J gene: TRBJ1-2; V gene: TRBV19; CDR3 protein: CASSIRDHYGYTF
J gene: TRBJ2-1; V gene: TRBV28; CDR3 protein: CASSFSGTGAGDNEQFF
J gene: TRBJ2-3; V gene: TRBV7-6; CDR3 protein: CASVAGVLTDTQYF
J gene: TRBJ2-5; V gene: TRBV7-9; CDR3 protein: CASSLDRIPLRQTQYF
J gene: TRBJ2-3; V gene: TRBV12-3/TRBV12-4; CDR3 protein: CASFSLQGAMKGTDTQYF
J gene: TRBJ2-2; V gene: TRBV7-6; CDR3 protein: CASSLGTSGLSTGELFF
J gene: TRBJ2-1; V gene: TRBV4-1; CDR3 protein: CASEASGSNEQFF
J gene: TRBJ1-6; V gene: TRBV12-3/TRBV12-4; CDR3 protein: CASSLGGDYSPLHF
J gene: TRBJ1-4; V gene: TRBV3-1; CDR3 protein: CASSQGLTTNEKLFF
J gene: TRBJ2-1; V gene: TRBV5-6; CDR3 protein: CASSSGPGGSFEQFF
J gene: TRBJ2-5; V gene: TRBV3-1; CDR3 protein: CASSQGLGHQETQYF
J gene: TRBJ2-2; V gene: TRBV27; CDR3 protein: CASSLRGVTSGVNTGELFF
J gene: TRBJ2-5; V gene: TRBV29-1; CDR3 protein: CSARPRVETQYF
J gene: TRBJ2-1; V gene: TRBV7-6; CDR3 protein: CASSSTTAANNEQFF
J gene: TRBJ2-3; V gene: TRBV11-2; CDR3 protein: CASSLASGRSEYTQYF
J gene: TRBJ2-5; V gene: TRBV5-1; CDR3 protein: CASSLVGSERQTQYF
J gene: TRBJ2-1; V gene: TRBV12-3/TRBV12-4; CDR3 protein: CASSPDLVLHNEQFF
J gene: TRBJ2-2; V gene: TRBV29-1; CDR3 protein: CSVESRPRGAGQGNTGELFF
J gene: TRBJ2-3; V gene: TRBV7-6; CDR3 protein: CASSLATLARDTQYF
J gene: TRBJ2-3; V gene: TRBV6-5; CDR3 protein: CASSTSDSTDTQYF
J gene: TRBJ2-1; V gene: TRBV11-3; CDR3 protein: CASSVTSGENNEQFF
J gene: TRBJ1-5; V gene: TRBV29-1; CDR3 protein: CSVSENSNQPQHF
J gene: TRBJ2-1; V gene: TRBV7-2; CDR3 protein: CASSLGSRRDEQFF
J gene: TRBJ2-1; V gene: TRBV10-3; CDR3 protein: CAISESFTGTGDDEQFF
J gene: TRBJ1-1; V gene: TRBV7-2; CDR3 protein: CASSLKRGAQAFF
J gene: TRBJ2-5; V gene: TRBV10-2; CDR3 protein: CASRGTGEETQYF
J gene: TRBJ1-4; V gene: TRBV29-1; CDR3 protein: CSVGRRGDEKLFF
J gene: TRBJ2-2; V gene: TRBV11-2; CDR3 protein: CASSLKTRGTGELFF
J gene: TRBJ2-4; V gene: TRBV12-3/TRBV12-4; CDR3 protein: CASTYGGLAKNIQYF
J gene: TRBJ2-3; V gene: TRBV29-1; CDR3 protein: CSVRSRDFTDTQYF
J gene: TRBJ2-2; V gene: TRBV6-5; CDR3 protein: CASSWTPGLAGGPGELFF
J gene: TRBJ1-2; V gene: TRBV9; CDR3 protein: CASSVAPGLLYGYTF
J gene: TRBJ2-1; V gene: TRBV29-1; CDR3 protein: CSVLFGRYNEQFF
J gene: TRBJ1-2; V gene: TRBV12-3/TRBV12-4; CDR3 protein: CASSLSQQGQGYGYTF
J gene: TRBJ2-5; V gene: TRBV30; CDR3 protein: CAWRGLETQYF
J gene: TRBJ1-5; V gene: TRBV12-3/TRBV12-4; CDR3 protein: CASSLGTGLKPQHF
J gene: TRBJ2-7; V gene: TRBV27; CDR3 protein: CASSPPWNNEQYF
J gene: TRBJ2-2; V gene: TRBV7-3; CDR3 protein: CASREGGWNGELFF
J gene: TRBJ2-5; V gene: TRBV29-1; CDR3 protein: CSVEPGASQETQYF
J gene: TRBJ1-3; V gene: TRBV20-1; CDR3 protein: CSATAGRKGNTIYF
J gene: TRBJ2-1; V gene: TRBV12-3/TRBV12-4; CDR3 protein: CASTKLAGGNNEQFF
J gene: TRBJ2-1; V gene: TRBV7-2; CDR3 protein: CASSNSGTLGNEQFF
J gene: TRBJ2-7; V gene: TRBV6-1; CDR3 protein: CASSAERGNYEQYF
J gene: TRBJ2-2; V gene: TRBV3-1; CDR3 protein: CASSQDPSGGELFF
J gene: TRBJ1-5; V gene: TRBV5-1; CDR3 protein: CASSLDGDGDQPQHF
J gene: TRBJ2-4; V gene: TRBV20-1; CDR3 protein: CSARHPRPGLAGELAKNIQYF
J gene: TRBJ2-2; V gene: TRBV2; CDR3 protein: CASKASGYTGELFF
J gene: TRBJ2-3; V gene: TRBV19; CDR3 protein: CASKGAGRGRGDTQYF
J gene: TRBJ1-1; V gene: TRBV4-1; CDR3 protein: CASSQGGGQNTEAFF
J gene: TRBJ2-1; V gene: TRBV18; CDR3 protein: CASLRAPGPSGTYNEQFF
J gene: TRBJ2-3; V gene: TRBV15; CDR3 protein: CATSGRTGDTTDTQYF
J gene: TRBJ1-1; V gene: TRBV29-1; CDR3 protein: CSAHRGTEAFF
J gene: TRBJ1-6; V gene: TRBV12-3/TRBV12-4; CDR3 protein: CASSLKAGGGSPLHF